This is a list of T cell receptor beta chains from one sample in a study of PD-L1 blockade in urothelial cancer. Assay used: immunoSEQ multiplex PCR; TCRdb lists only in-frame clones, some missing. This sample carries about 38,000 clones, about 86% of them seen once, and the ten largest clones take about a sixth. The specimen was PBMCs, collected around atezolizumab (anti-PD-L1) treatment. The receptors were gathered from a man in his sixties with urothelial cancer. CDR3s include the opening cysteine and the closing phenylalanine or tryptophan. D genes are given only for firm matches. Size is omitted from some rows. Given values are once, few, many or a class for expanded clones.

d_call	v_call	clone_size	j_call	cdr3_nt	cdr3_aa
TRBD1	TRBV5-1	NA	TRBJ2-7	TGCGCCAGCAGCTTAGGGACAGGGGTAGGAGAGCAGTACTTC	CASSLGTGVGEQYF
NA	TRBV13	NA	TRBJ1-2	TGTGCCAGCAGCTTTGACACCTATGGCTACACCTTC	CASSFDTYGYTF
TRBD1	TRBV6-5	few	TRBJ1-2	TGTGCCAGCAGTCCGGACAGGAAGTTCTATGGCTACACCTTC	CASSPDRKFYGYTF
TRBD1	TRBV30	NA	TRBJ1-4	TGTGCCTGGGGCCTGGACAGGGGTGAAAAACTGTTTTTT	CAWGLDRGEKLFF
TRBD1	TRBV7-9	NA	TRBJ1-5	TGTGCCAGCAGCCCTTCGACAGGGCTGGGAGGTCAGCCCCAGCATTTT	CASSPSTGLGGQPQHF
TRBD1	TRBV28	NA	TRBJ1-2	TGTGCCAGCAGTCGGACAGGGGTGGGTGGCTACACCTTC	CASSRTGVGGYTF
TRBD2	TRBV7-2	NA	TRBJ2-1	TGTGCCAGCAGCTCCGGGACTAGCGGCTACAATGAGCAGTTCTTC	CASSSGTSGYNEQFF
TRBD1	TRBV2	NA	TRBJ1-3	TGTGCCAGCAGTGAGGACAGGGGTGGAAACACCATATATTTT	CASSEDRGGNTIYF
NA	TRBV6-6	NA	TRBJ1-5	TGTGCCAGCAGTAGTCCGAGTAGCAATCAGCCCCAGCATTTT	CASSSPSSNQPQHF
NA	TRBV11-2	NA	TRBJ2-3	TGTGCCAGCAGCTTCATGGGCCGGCGGGCCACAGATACGCAGTATTTT	CASSFMGRRATDTQYF